This is a list of T cell receptor beta chains from one sample in a study of CD8 T cells in Susac syndrome. TCRdb reprocessed the immunoSEQ multiplex PCR reads via MiXCR and lists one record per CDR3 protein. Here the sample spans approximately 100,000 distinct CDR3 sequences, 92% being singletons. Sequencing was carried out using CD4+ T cells from PBMCs. These receptor sequences come from a human donor in good health. Each CDR3 is given with its conserved first and last residue. Fields, in order: CDR3 protein, CDR3 DNA, D gene, V gene, clone size, J gene. The D gene is left open where the match is weak. Clone size is not always given. Where it is, it says once, few, many or a class for expanded clones.

CDR3 protein: CASSGGQLYNEQFF
CDR3 DNA: TGCGCCAGCAGCGGGGGACAGCTATACAATGAGCAGTTCTTC
D gene: TRBD1
V gene: TRBV5-1
clone size: once
J gene: TRBJ2-1

CDR3 protein: CASSDSGSNQPQHF
CDR3 DNA: TGTGCCAGCAGTGATTCAGGGTCTAATCAGCCCCAGCATTTT
D gene: -
V gene: TRBV12-3/TRBV12-4
clone size: -
J gene: TRBJ1-5

CDR3 protein: CASSLGGGQGSGYTF
CDR3 DNA: TGTGCCAGCAGCTTAGGGGGGGGACAGGGTAGTGGCTACACCTTC
D gene: TRBD1
V gene: TRBV7-8
clone size: -
J gene: TRBJ1-2

CDR3 protein: CSARYSGLNQPQHF
CDR3 DNA: TGCAGTGCTAGATATTCGGGCCTTAATCAGCCCCAGCATTTT
D gene: -
V gene: TRBV20-1
clone size: -
J gene: TRBJ1-5

CDR3 protein: CASSPGSDYGYTF
CDR3 DNA: TGTGCCAGCAGCCCAGGGTCGGACTATGGCTACACCTTC
D gene: -
V gene: TRBV7-2
clone size: -
J gene: TRBJ1-2

CDR3 protein: CASETRVSGNTIYF
CDR3 DNA: TGTGCCAGCGAGACACGGGTCTCTGGAAACACCATATATTTT
D gene: -
V gene: TRBV7-2
clone size: once
J gene: TRBJ1-3

CDR3 protein: CSAERQGFYGYTF
CDR3 DNA: TGCAGTGCTGAGAGACAGGGCTTCTATGGCTACACCTTC
D gene: TRBD1
V gene: TRBV20-1
clone size: -
J gene: TRBJ1-2

CDR3 protein: CASSKKRTDPYEQYF
CDR3 DNA: TGTGCCAGTAGTAAAAAAAGGACAGACCCCTACGAGCAGTACTTC
D gene: -
V gene: TRBV19
clone size: -
J gene: TRBJ2-7

CDR3 protein: CASSLGAGAHTGELFF
CDR3 DNA: TGTGCCAGCAGTTTAGGAGCGGGGGCCCACACCGGGGAGCTGTTTTTT
D gene: TRBD2
V gene: TRBV12-3/TRBV12-4
clone size: -
J gene: TRBJ2-2

CDR3 protein: CAAASGRGDEQFF
CDR3 DNA: TGTGCCGCGGCTAGCGGGAGGGGGGATGAGCAGTTCTTC
D gene: TRBD2
V gene: TRBV6-5
clone size: -
J gene: TRBJ2-1

CDR3 protein: CAISEGGPQGPQHF
CDR3 DNA: TGTGCCATCAGTGAGGGAGGGCCACAAGGGCCCCAGCATTTT
D gene: -
V gene: TRBV10-3
clone size: -
J gene: TRBJ1-5

CDR3 protein: CASSYVGKGTNQPQHF
CDR3 DNA: TGTGCCAGCAGTTACGTGGGGAAGGGGACCAATCAGCCCCAGCATTTT
D gene: -
V gene: TRBV6-2/TRBV6-3
clone size: once
J gene: TRBJ1-5

CDR3 protein: CASSLQREGRNNEQFF
CDR3 DNA: TGTGCCAGCAGCCTTCAGCGGGAGGGCCGCAACAATGAGCAGTTCTTC
D gene: TRBD2
V gene: TRBV7-2
clone size: -
J gene: TRBJ2-1

CDR3 protein: CASSPRTEEEQYF
CDR3 DNA: TGTGCCAGCTCACCAAGGACAGAGGAAGAGCAGTACTTC
D gene: -
V gene: TRBV18
clone size: -
J gene: TRBJ2-7

CDR3 protein: CASRNDRRTYNEQFF
CDR3 DNA: TGTGCCAGCAGAAACGACAGGAGAACCTACAATGAGCAGTTCTTC
D gene: -
V gene: TRBV6-2/TRBV6-3
clone size: -
J gene: TRBJ2-1

CDR3 protein: CASSFLGSGRARDEQFF
CDR3 DNA: TGTGCCAGCAGCTTCCTAGGAAGCGGGAGGGCCAGGGATGAGCAGTTCTTC
D gene: TRBD2
V gene: TRBV7-9
clone size: -
J gene: TRBJ2-1

CDR3 protein: CAISEALRTGEKLFF
CDR3 DNA: TGTGCCATCAGTGAGGCGCTCCGTACAGGGGAAAAACTGTTTTTT
D gene: -
V gene: TRBV10-3
clone size: -
J gene: TRBJ1-4

CDR3 protein: CASSLGVGTGNTGELFF
CDR3 DNA: TGTGCCAGCAGCTTAGGTGTCGGGACAGGGAACACCGGGGAGCTGTTTTTT
D gene: TRBD1
V gene: TRBV7-2
clone size: -
J gene: TRBJ2-2

CDR3 protein: CASSSIAGGSDTQYF
CDR3 DNA: TGTGCCAGCAGCTCAATAGCGGGGGGTTCAGATACGCAGTATTTT
D gene: TRBD2
V gene: TRBV7-2
clone size: -
J gene: TRBJ2-3

CDR3 protein: CASSLAPRVAGSNEQFF
CDR3 DNA: TGCGCCAGCAGCTTGGCCCCCCGAGTAGCGGGAAGCAATGAGCAGTTCTTC
D gene: TRBD2
V gene: TRBV5-1
clone size: once
J gene: TRBJ2-1

CDR3 protein: CATSRGDFEETQYF
CDR3 DNA: TGTGCCACCAGCAGAGGGGACTTCGAAGAGACCCAGTACTTC
D gene: -
V gene: TRBV15
clone size: -
J gene: TRBJ2-5

CDR3 protein: CASSPTSSNQPQHF
CDR3 DNA: TGTGCCAGCAGCCCCACCAGCAGCAATCAGCCCCAGCATTTT
D gene: -
V gene: TRBV3-1
clone size: -
J gene: TRBJ1-5

CDR3 protein: CASSLVSGGYGYTF
CDR3 DNA: TGCGCCAGCAGCTTGGTGTCAGGGGGGTATGGCTACACCTTC
D gene: TRBD1
V gene: TRBV5-1
clone size: -
J gene: TRBJ1-2

CDR3 protein: CASSTPGVKETQYF
CDR3 DNA: TGTGCCAGCAGCACGCCGGGTGTTAAAGAGACCCAGTACTTC
D gene: -
V gene: TRBV6-2/TRBV6-3
clone size: -
J gene: TRBJ2-5

CDR3 protein: CSVEGRESYEQYF
CDR3 DNA: TGCAGCGTTGAGGGCAGGGAATCCTACGAGCAGTACTTC
D gene: -
V gene: TRBV29-1
clone size: -
J gene: TRBJ2-7

CDR3 protein: CASSGQFYQETQYF
CDR3 DNA: TGTGCCAGTAGTGGACAGTTTTACCAAGAGACCCAGTACTTC
D gene: -
V gene: TRBV19
clone size: -
J gene: TRBJ2-5

CDR3 protein: CASSYPMALDYGYTF
CDR3 DNA: TGTGCCAGCAGTTACCCGATGGCTCTGGACTATGGCTACACCTTC
D gene: -
V gene: TRBV6-6
clone size: -
J gene: TRBJ1-2

CDR3 protein: CASSRTGQGASGANVLTF
CDR3 DNA: TGTGCCAGCAGCCGGACGGGACAGGGGGCATCTGGGGCCAACGTCCTGACTTTC
D gene: TRBD1
V gene: TRBV13
clone size: -
J gene: TRBJ2-6

CDR3 protein: CASKPPGGPYNEQFF
CDR3 DNA: TGTGCCAGCAAACCCCCGGGGGGGCCCTACAATGAGCAGTTCTTC
D gene: TRBD2
V gene: TRBV6-5
clone size: -
J gene: TRBJ2-1

CDR3 protein: CASSYAADTQYF
CDR3 DNA: TGTGCCAGCAGCTACGCGGCAGATACGCAGTATTTT
D gene: -
V gene: TRBV6-2/TRBV6-3
clone size: -
J gene: TRBJ2-3

CDR3 protein: CASSSVFGNTEAFF
CDR3 DNA: TGTGCCAGCAGCAGTGTGTTCGGGAACACTGAAGCTTTCTTT
D gene: -
V gene: TRBV2
clone size: -
J gene: TRBJ1-1

CDR3 protein: CSASKNRLGQGEAFF
CDR3 DNA: TGCAGTGCTAGTAAAAACAGATTGGGACAGGGCGAAGCTTTCTTT
D gene: TRBD1
V gene: TRBV20-1
clone size: -
J gene: TRBJ1-1

CDR3 protein: CASSLSGASGYTF
CDR3 DNA: TGTGCCAGCAGCTTGTCGGGGGCAAGTGGCTACACCTTC
D gene: -
V gene: TRBV7-2
clone size: -
J gene: TRBJ1-2